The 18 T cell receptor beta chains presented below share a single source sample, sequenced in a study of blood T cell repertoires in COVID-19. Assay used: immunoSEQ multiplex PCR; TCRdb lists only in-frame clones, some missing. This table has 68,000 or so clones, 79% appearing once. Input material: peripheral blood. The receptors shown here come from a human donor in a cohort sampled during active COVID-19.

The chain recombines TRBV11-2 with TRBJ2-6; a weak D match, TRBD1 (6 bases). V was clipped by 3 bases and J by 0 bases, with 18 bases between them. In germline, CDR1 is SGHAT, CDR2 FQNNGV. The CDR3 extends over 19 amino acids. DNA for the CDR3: TGTGCCAGCAGCTTTACACAGGGCTCACCTAGCTCTGGGGCCAACGTCCTGACTTTC. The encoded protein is CASSFTQGSPSSGANVLTF.

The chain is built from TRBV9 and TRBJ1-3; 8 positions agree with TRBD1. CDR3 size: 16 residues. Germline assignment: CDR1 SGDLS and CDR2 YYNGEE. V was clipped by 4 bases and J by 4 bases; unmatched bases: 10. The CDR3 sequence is CASSPNPRGRGNTIYF. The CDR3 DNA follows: TGTGCCAGCAGCCCAAATCCCAGGGGGCGAGGAAACACCATATATTTT.

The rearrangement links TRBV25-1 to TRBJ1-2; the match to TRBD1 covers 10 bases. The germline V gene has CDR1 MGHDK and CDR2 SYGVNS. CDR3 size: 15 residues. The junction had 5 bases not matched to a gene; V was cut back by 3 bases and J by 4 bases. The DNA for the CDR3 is TGTGCCAGCAGTGATGACAGGGGGCGACCCTATGGCTACACCTTC. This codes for CASSDDRGRPYGYTF.

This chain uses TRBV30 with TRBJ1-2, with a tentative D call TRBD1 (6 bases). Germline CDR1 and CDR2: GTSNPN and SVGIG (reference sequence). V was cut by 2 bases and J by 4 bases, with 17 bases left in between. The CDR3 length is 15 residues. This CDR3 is CAWSSYNRDGYGYTF. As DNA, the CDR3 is TGTGCCTGGAGTTCTTACAACAGGGACGGCTATGGCTACACCTTC.

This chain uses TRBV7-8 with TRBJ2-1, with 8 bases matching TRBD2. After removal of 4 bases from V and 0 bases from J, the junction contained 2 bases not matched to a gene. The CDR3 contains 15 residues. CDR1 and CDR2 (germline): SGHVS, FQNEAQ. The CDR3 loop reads CASSSGTSSYNEQFF. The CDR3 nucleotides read TGTGCCAGCAGCTCCGGGACTAGCTCCTACAATGAGCAGTTCTTC.

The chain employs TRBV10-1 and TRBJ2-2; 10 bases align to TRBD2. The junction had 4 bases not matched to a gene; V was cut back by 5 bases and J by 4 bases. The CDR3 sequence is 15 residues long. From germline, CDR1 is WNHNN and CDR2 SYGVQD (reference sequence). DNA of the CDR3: TGCGCCAGCAGTTCGTTAGCGGGAGGCACCGGGGAGCTGTTTTTT. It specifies CASSSLAGGTGELFF.

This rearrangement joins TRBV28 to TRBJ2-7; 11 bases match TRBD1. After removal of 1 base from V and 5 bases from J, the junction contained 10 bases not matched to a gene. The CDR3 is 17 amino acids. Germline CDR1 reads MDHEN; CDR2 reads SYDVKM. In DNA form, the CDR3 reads TGTGCCAGCAGTTTATCTGCCGGGACAGGGGGTTTCCACGAGCAGTACTTC. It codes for CASSLSAGTGGFHEQYF.

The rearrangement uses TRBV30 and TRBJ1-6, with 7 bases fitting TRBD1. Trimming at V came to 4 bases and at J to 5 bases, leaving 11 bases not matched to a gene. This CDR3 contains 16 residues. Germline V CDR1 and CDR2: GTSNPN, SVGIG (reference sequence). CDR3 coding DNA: TGTGCCTGGACCCGGGACAGACTACAAGATAATTCACCCCTCCACTTT. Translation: CAWTRDRLQDNSPLHF. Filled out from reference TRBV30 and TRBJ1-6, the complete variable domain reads SQTIHQWPATLVQPVGSPLSLECTVEGTSNPNLYWYRQAAGRGLQLLFYSVGIGQISSEVPQNLSASRPQDRQFILSSKKLLLSDSGFYLCAWTRDRLQDNSPLHFGNGTRLTVT.

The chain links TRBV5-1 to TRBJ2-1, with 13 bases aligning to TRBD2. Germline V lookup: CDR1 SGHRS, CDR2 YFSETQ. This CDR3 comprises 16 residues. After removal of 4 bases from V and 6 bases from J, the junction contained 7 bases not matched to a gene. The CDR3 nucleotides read TGCGCCAGCAGCCCCCCGGGACTAGCGGGATCCAATGAGCAGTTCTTC. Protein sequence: CASSPPGLAGSNEQFF.

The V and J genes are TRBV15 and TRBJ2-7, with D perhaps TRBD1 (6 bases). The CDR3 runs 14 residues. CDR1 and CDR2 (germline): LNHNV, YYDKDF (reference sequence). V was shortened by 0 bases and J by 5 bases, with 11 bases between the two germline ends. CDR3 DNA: TGTGCCACCAGCAGAGATCGCCAGGGGCACGAGCAGTACTTC. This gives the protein CATSRDRQGHEQYF.

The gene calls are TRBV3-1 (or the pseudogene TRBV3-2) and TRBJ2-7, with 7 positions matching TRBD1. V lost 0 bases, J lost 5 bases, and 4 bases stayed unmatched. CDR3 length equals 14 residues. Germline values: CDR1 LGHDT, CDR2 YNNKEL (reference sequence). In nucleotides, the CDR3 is TGTGCCAGCAGCCAAGAGACAGGGAGCCACGAGCAGTACTTC. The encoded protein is CASSQETGSHEQYF.

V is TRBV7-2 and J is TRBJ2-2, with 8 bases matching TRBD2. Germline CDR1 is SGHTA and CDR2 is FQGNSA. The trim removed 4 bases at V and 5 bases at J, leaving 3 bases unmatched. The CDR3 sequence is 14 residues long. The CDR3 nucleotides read TGTGCCAGCAGCTACCCGGGGGGGACCGGGGAGCTGTTTTTT. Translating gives CASSYPGGTGELFF.

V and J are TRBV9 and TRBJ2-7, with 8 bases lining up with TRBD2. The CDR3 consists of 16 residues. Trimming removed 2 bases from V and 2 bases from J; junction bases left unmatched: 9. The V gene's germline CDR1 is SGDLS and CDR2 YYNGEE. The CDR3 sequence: CASSVMSGSATYEQYF. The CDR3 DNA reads TGTGCCAGCAGCGTTATGAGCGGGAGCGCGACCTACGAGCAGTACTTC.

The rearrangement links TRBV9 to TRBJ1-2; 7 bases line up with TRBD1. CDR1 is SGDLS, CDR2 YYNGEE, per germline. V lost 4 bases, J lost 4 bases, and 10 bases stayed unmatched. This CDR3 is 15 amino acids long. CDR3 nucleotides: TGTGCCAGCAGCCTCGAGTACAGGGGAACCTATGGCTACACCTTC. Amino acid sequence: CASSLEYRGTYGYTF.

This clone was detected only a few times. The CDR3 DNA sequence: TGTGCCAGCAGTGAAAGCGGGTATCTTAACTATGGCTACACCTTC. Its protein is CASSESGYLNYGYTF. The chain recombines TRBV6-1 with TRBJ1-2, with unresolved D. The CDR3 sequence is 15 residues long. The germline gives CDR1 MNHNS, CDR2 SASEGT. V was trimmed by 2 bases and J by 1 base, leaving 11 bases between them.

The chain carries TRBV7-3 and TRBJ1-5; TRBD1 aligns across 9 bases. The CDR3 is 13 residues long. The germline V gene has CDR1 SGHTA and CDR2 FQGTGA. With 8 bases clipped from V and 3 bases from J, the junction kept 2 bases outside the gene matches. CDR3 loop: CASSQGANQPQHF. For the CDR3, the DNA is TGTGCCAGCTCACAGGGGGCCAATCAGCCCCAGCATTTT.

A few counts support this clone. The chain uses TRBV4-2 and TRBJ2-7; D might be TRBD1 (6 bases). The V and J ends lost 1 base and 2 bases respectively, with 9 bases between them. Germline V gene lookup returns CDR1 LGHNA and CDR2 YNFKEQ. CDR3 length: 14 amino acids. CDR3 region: CASSQGTEPYEQYF. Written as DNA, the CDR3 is TGTGCCAGCAGCCAAGGGACAGAACCCTACGAGCAGTACTTC.

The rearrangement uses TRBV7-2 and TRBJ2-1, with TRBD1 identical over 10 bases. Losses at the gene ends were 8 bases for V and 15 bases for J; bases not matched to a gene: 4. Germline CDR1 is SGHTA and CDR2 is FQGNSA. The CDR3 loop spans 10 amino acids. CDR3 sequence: CASGDRGMFF. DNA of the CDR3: TGTGCCAGCGGGGACAGGGGCATGTTCTTC.